The 11 T cell receptor beta chains below were found in one sample sequenced in a study of cytomegalovirus exposure and HLA in healthy donors. Use of 60 Vbeta and 13 Jbeta primers characterized the PCR. Profiled with immunoSEQ multiplex PCR; TCRdb holds only in-frame clones, not every one. The top ten clones hold 3.5% to 5.5% of a sample with 150,000 to 200,000 clones, about two thirds of them seen once. The sequenced sample consisted of PBMCs. The receptors were gathered from a woman younger than 35 in good health and CMV-seropositive.

The chain employs TRBV7-3 and TRBJ1-5; TRBD1 matches 9 bases. CDR1 is SGHTA and CDR2 is FQGTGA in the germline V gene. V trimming: 5 bases; J trimming: 0 bases; junction bases outside the gene matches: 2. This CDR3 comprises 15 residues. The CDR3 here is CASSPTGGSNQPQHF. In nucleotides, the CDR3 is TGTGCCAGCAGCCCGACAGGGGGTAGCAATCAGCCCCAGCATTTT.

The genes are TRBV7-2 and TRBJ1-5; D uncertain. The CDR3 totals 13 residues. Germline CDR1 reads SGHTA; CDR2 reads FQGNSA. Trimming took 5 bases from V and 0 from J, leaving 5 bases between them. The CDR3 sequence: CASSPYSNQPQHF. In DNA, the CDR3 is TGTGCCAGCAGCCCCTATAGCAATCAGCCCCAGCATTTT.

This chain connects TRBV6-1 to TRBJ1-5; no definite D call. CDR3 size: 14 residues. V lost 8 bases and J lost 6, with 17 bases in between. Per germline, CDR1 MNHNS and CDR2 SASEGT. This CDR3 is CASLRAGIGQPQHF. The CDR3 DNA reads TGTGCCAGCCTCCGAGCGGGAATAGGTCAGCCCCAGCATTTT.

The chain joins TRBV7-9 to TRBJ2-1; possible D gene TRBD2, 5 bases. The length of the CDR3 is 12 residues. Between the trimmed V and J ends, which lost 5 bases and 15 bases, there was a span of 17 bases. Germline V gives CDR1 SEHNR, CDR2 FQNEAQ (reference sequence). The CDR3 reads CASSPPMGGRFF. The CDR3 coding sequence is TGTGCCAGCAGCCCCCCCATGGGTGGGAGGTTCTTC.

The CDR3 here is CASSYGTDKNIQYF. CDR3 nucleotide sequence: TGTGCCAGCAGTTATGGGACAGACAAAAACATTCAGTACTTC. The chain combines TRBV6-6 with TRBJ2-4; 7 nucleotides line up with TRBD1. This CDR3 comprises 14 residues. V was pared by 3 bases and J by 3 bases, with 2 bases of the junction left unmatched. Germline CDR1 and CDR2: MNHNY and SVGAGI (reference sequence).

The genes are TRBV7-6 and TRBJ2-5; 7 bases are shared with TRBD1. The CDR3 spans 17 residues. From germline, CDR1 is SGHVS and CDR2 FNYEAQ. Losses at the gene ends were 5 bases for V and 3 bases for J; bases not matched to a gene: 15. Here the CDR3 reads CASSPKSARQGKETQYF. DNA for the CDR3: TGTGCCAGCAGCCCGAAATCTGCCCGACAGGGAAAAGAGACCCAGTACTTC. Combining the CDR3 with reference TRBV7-6 and TRBJ2-5 gives the whole variable domain GAGVSQSPRYKVTKRGQDVALRCDPISGHVSLYWYRQALGQGPEFLTYFNYEAQQDKSGLPNDRFSAERPEGSISTLTIQRTEQRDSAMYRCASSPKSARQGKETQYFGPGTRLLVL.

This clone was counted only a few times. This chain links TRBV5-4 with TRBJ1-1, with no clear D. V lost 0 bases to trimming and J lost 4 bases, with 7 bases between them. Germline lookup yields CDR1 SGHNT and CDR2 YYREEE (reference sequence). The CDR3 contains 13 residues. The CDR3 DNA sequence: TGTGCCAGCAGCTTGGATCGGGGCACTGAAGCTTTCTTT. It encodes CASSLDRGTEAFF.

The chain combines TRBV19 with TRBJ1-2, with 7 bases that match TRBD1. CDR3 size: 15 residues. The ends lost 3 bases at V and 4 bases at J; junction bases unmatched: 8. CDR1 LNHDA and CDR2 SQIVND come from the germline V gene (reference sequence). CDR3 DNA sequence: TGTGCCAGTAGTATCGTACAGGGGCCAGGCTATGGCTACACCTTC. This encodes CASSIVQGPGYGYTF. The whole variable domain, remainder taken from reference TRBV19 and TRBJ1-2, is DGGITQSPKYLFRKEGQNVTLSCEQNLNHDAMYWYRQDPGQGLRLIYYSQIVNDFQKGDIAEGYSVSREKKESFPLTVTSAQKNPTAFYLCASSIVQGPGYGYTFGSGTRLTVV.

V is TRBV28 and J is TRBJ1-2; D ambiguous. Germline V gives CDR1 MDHEN, CDR2 SYDVKM. With 5 bases removed from V and 4 bases from J, the gap between germline ends came to 14 bases. The length of the CDR3 is 14 residues. Written as DNA, the CDR3 is TGTGCCAGCAGTACTGTACTCCTCCTCTATGGCTACACCTTC. Its translation: CASSTVLLLYGYTF.

J is TRBJ2-1 and V is TRBV19; 10 bases fit TRBD2. The CDR3 is 16 amino acids. Germline-derived CDR1 and CDR2 are LNHDA and SQIVND (reference sequence). J gave up 3 bases and V 5 bases, and 7 bases lay outside the gene matches. Here the CDR3 DNA reads TGTGCCAGTAGTCTCCCCAGCGGGGGGGTCTACAATGAGCAGTTCTTC. This encodes CASSLPSGGVYNEQFF. The full variable domain, rest sourced from reference TRBV19 and TRBJ2-1, is DGGITQSPKYLFRKEGQNVTLSCEQNLNHDAMYWYRQDPGQGLRLIYYSQIVNDFQKGDIAEGYSVSREKKESFPLTVTSAQKNPTAFYLCASSLPSGGVYNEQFFGPGTRLTVL.

The chain links TRBV5-4 to TRBJ2-5, with 11 bases that match TRBD2. The CDR3 consists of 19 residues. V was clipped by 2 bases and J by 7 bases; unmatched bases: 19. Germline CDR1 and CDR2: SGHNT and YYREEE (reference sequence). DNA of the CDR3: TGTGCCAGCAGCTTATCTGGGACGGTTGGACTAGCGGGCCAGGGGACCCAGTACTTC. It encodes CASSLSGTVGLAGQGTQYF.